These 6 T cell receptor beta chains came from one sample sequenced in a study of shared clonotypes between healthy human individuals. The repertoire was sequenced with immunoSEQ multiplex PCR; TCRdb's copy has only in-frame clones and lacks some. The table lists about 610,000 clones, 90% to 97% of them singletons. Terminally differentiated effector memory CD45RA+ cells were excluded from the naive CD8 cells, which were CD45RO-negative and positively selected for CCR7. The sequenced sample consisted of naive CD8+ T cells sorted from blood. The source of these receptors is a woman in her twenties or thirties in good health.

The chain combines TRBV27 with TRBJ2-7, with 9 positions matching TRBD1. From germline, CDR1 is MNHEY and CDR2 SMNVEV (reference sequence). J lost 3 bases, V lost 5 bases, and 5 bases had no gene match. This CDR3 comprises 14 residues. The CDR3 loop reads CASSPQGAVYEQYF. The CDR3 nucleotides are TGTGCCAGCAGTCCACAGGGGGCGGTCTACGAGCAGTACTTC.

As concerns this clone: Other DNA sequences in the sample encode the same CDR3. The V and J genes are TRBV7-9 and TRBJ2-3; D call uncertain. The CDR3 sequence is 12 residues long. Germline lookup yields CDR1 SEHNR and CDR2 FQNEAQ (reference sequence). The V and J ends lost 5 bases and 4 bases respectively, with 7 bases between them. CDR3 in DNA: TGTGCCAGCAGCCCAAGTCCAGATACGCAGTATTTT. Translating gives CASSPSPDTQYF.

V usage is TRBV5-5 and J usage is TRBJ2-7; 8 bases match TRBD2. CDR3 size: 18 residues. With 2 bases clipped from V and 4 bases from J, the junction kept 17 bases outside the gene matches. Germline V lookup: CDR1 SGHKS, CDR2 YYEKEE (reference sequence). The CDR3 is CASSFTLERERSLYEQYF. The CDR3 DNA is TGTGCCAGCAGCTTCACCTTAGAGCGGGAGCGTTCACTTTACGAGCAGTACTTC.

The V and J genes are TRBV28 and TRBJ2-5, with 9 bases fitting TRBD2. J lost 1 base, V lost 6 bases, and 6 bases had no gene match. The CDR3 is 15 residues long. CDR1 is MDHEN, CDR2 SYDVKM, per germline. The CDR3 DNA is TGTGCCAGCAGCTTTCTGACTAGCGGCCAAGAGACCCAGTACTTC. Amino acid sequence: CASSFLTSGQETQYF.

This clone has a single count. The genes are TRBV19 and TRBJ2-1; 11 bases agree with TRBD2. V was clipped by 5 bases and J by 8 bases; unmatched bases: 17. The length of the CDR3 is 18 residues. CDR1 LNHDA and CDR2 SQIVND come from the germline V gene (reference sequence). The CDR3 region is CASSRTEIAGGPVDEQFF. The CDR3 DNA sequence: TGTGCCAGTAGTCGGACTGAAATAGCGGGAGGGCCTGTGGATGAGCAGTTCTTC.

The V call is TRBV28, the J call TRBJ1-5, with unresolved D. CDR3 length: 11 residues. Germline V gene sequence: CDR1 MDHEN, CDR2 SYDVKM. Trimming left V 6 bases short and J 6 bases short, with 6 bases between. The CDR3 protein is CASSRSQPQHF. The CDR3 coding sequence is TGTGCCAGCAGCCGATCTCAGCCCCAGCATTTT.